This TCR beta chain was sequenced for a study of shared clonotypes between healthy human individuals (dated by TCRdb to the early 2020s). For context, the study as a whole: A few men and two women, aged 18 to 49 years, made up the cohort. Per donor, three plates each were used for CD4 naive and CD4 memory, two for CD8 naive, and one for CD8 memory. To estimate repertoire size and how much clonotypes are shared between individuals, the study performed deep sequencing of blood TCR repertoires from roughly five healthy adults. Different laboratories and diverse techniques were used to prepare libraries and sequence TCR repertoires, to increase sequencing depth and limit assay-specific biases. Per donor, leukapheresis produced somewhere between about 0.94 and 9 billion PBMCs. The research as a whole found: Because the study included a small number of donors, the genetic and exposure-history diversity represented was limited. Even with the large sequencing depth, rarefaction of the sorted-subset datasets indicated that sequencing was incomplete. When a few donors were compared, the shared fraction of clonotypes was about 5% for naive CD4, around 4% for naive CD8, 2.3% for memory CD4, and around 0.4% for memory CD8. Naive subsets generally had larger estimated clonotype richness than memory subsets. Based on pairwise subsampling, the degree of clonotype sharing among donors was expected to be affected by sequencing depth. Compared with non-shared clonotypes, clonotypes shared by all four sorted-subset donors had higher generation probabilities. Only blood was sampled, and tissue TCR repertoires likely differ from those in blood.

V loses 0 bases at its end and J loses 2 bases; junction bases beyond the gene matches: 1. CDR1 MNHEY and CDR2 SVGAGI were looked up in the germline V gene. The cysteine opens and the phenylalanine closes a CDR3 of 14 amino acids. Here the CDR3 DNA is all that survives: 42 bases in frame from base 1. Using the deep immunoSEQ assay, multiplex PCR amplified TCR CDR3 regions from genomic DNA. Extracted genomic DNA from each cell subset was spread evenly across all wells of several immunoSEQ 96-well plates, with each plate serving as a replicate. For sorted subsets, approximately 200 ng of genomic DNA, equivalent to around 29,000 T cell genomes, went into each replicate PCR. Purified libraries were quantified with a Qubit 3.0 fluorometer, sized on a Bioanalyzer 2100, and re-quantified with the KAPA Library Quantification kit. Every immunoSEQ 96-well plate was sequenced on a dedicated single-read 150-cycle Illumina NextSeq 550 flow cell. Concerning the study's data processing: Because the immunoSEQ output included only junctional sequences and no quality scores, the filtering could not be the same as the filtering used for full-length reads. Sequences were annotated with PyIR, a Python wrapper for IgBLAST v1.9, and V/J genes and CDR3 were assigned using IMGT germline references. Reads were filtered out if the reads had weak V/J assignments (E-value above 1e-6), no CDR3, stop codons, out-of-frame junctions, or ambiguous translated residues. V3J clonotypes were defined by identical inferred V gene, J gene, and CDR3 amino acid sequence. To compute the percentage overlap between repertoires, the number of shared unique clonotypes was divided by the size of the smaller repertoire. Richness of each repertoire was evaluated using RTK rarefaction, the Chao1 estimator, and Recon v2.1 estimates of unobserved clonotypes. Generation probabilities for all TCRbeta clonotypes obtained by the gDNA method from a handful of donors were computed using OLGA. Imported from immuneACCESS, the table was reduced by TCRdb to in-frame sequences with V and J called. These copies leave out some clones; in studies compared against another copy, an unresolved V gene accounts for under half, and the cause of the remainder is not known. That table is the source of V, J and clone size, and D and trimming were worked out from the DNA. This sample gives over 850,000 clones in total; 75% to 80% of them show up just once. The top ten hold around 0.61% of the sample.

Concerning this clone itself: Its cognate antigen has yet to be identified. The record has no base qualities; no much larger clone is one base away. Other DNA sequences in this sample translate to the same CDR3.

The donors were healthy, HIV-negative adults with no recently reported acute infections or vaccinations. Every donor was a Caucasian adult residing in Nashville, Tennessee, USA. CD4+ T cells were enriched by magnetic negative selection, after which naive cells were positively selected on CD45RA and the negative fraction was taken as the memory subset. After blood collection by leukapheresis, PBMCs were isolated using Ficoll-Histopaque density gradient centrifugation and then cryopreserved in the vapor phase of liquid nitrogen. Analytical flow cytometry was used to check the purity and quantity of every magnetically sorted T cell population. Genomic DNA was isolated from every sorted fraction and measured by UV absorbance on a Nanodrop 2000c.

The chain joins TRBV6-5 to TRBJ2-7; 7 bases in the middle match TRBD2. This TCR derives from a young man in good health. Some clones in this sample may be carry-over from other donors' samples. The source material was memory CD4+ T cells from PBMCs. In light of the paper, this sample's cell subset or site label describes: CD45RA-negative fraction. The CDR3 region has the sequence CASSYSGRTYEQYF. Read as DNA, the sequence is TGTGCCAGCAGTTACTCCGGGAGGACCTACGAGCAGTACTTC.